This T cell receptor beta chain is from a study of blood T cell repertoires in COVID-19. Authors' processing steps: Amplified reference gene primers provided the basis for estimating nucleated cell counts. Sequencing was performed with immunoSEQ multiplex PCR; in TCRdb, only in-frame clones are kept and a portion is missing. V, J and clone size are those of that table, while D and trimming were read from the DNA. This sample has 20,000 or so clones; more than 75% occur once, and the top ten carry roughly 3.5%. In the case of this clone: Its ends do not fully match the called genes, so a read error is possible.

The CDR3 has 15 amino acids. Germline CDR1 and CDR2: SGHRS and YFSETQ. The clonotype was recovered from a man aged 50 to 60 with active COVID-19. The sequencing input was peripheral blood. The chain carries TRBV5-1 and TRBJ2-5; the match to TRBD2 covers 7 bases. The CDR3 nucleotides read TGCGCCAGCAGTTTGGCTAGCGGTCCCCAAGAGACCCAGTACTTC. It specifies CASSLASGPQETQYF.